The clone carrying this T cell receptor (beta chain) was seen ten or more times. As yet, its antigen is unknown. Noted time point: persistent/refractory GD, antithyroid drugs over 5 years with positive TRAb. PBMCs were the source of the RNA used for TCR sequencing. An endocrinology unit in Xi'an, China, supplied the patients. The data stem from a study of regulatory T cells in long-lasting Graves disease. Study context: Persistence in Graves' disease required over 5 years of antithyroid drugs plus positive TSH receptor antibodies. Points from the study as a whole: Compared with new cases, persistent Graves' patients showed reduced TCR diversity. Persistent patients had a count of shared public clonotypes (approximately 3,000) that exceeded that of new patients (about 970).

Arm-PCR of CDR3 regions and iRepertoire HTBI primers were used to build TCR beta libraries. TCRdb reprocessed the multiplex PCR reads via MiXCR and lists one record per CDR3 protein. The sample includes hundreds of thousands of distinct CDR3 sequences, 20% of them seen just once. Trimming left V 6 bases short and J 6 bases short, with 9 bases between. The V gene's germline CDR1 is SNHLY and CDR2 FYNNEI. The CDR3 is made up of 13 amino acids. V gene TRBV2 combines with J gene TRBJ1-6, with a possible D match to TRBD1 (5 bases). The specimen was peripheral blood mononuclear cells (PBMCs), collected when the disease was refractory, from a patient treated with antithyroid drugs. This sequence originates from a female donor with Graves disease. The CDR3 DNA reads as TGTGCCAGCAGGGGACTTTTTAATTCACCCCTCCACTTT. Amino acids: CASRGLFNSPLHF.